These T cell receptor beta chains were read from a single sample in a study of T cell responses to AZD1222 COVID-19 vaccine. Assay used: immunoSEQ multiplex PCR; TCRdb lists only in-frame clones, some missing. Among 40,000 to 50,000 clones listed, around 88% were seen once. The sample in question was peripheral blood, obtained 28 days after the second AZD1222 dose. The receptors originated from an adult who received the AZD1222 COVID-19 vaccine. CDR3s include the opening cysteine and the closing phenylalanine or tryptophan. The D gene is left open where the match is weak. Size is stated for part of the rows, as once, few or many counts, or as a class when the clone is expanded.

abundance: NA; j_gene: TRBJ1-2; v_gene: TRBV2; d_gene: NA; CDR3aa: CASSEDAKRVLPSNYGYTF; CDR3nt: TGTGCCAGCAGTGAAGATGCGAAAAGGGTACTCCCCTCTAACTATGGCTACACCTTC
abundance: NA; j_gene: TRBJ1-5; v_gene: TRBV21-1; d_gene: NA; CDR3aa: CASSKLGRDKSNQPQHF; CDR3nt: TGTGCCAGCAGCAAATTAGGACGGGACAAGAGCAATCAGCCCCAGCATTTT
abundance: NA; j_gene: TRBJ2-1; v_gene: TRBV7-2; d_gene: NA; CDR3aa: CASSPRLRGSYNEQFF; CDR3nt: TGTGCCAGCAGCCCTCGTTTGAGGGGGTCCTACAATGAGCAGTTCTTC
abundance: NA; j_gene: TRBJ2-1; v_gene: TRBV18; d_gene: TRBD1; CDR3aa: CASSPDREPYNEQFF; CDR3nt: TGTGCCAGCTCTCCGGACAGGGAGCCCTACAATGAGCAGTTCTTC
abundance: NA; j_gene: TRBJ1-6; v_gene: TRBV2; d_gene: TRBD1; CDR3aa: CASSEQSGGSPLHF; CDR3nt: TGTGCCAGCAGTGAACAGTCAGGGGGATCACCCCTCCACTTT
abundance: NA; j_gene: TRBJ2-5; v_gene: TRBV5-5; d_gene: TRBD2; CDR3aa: CASSLAPSGTWETQYF; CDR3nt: TGTGCCAGCAGTCTAGCCCCTAGCGGAACTTGGGAGACCCAGTACTTC
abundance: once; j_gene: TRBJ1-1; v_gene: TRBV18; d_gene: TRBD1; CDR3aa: CASSPTGMNTEAFF; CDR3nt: TGTGCCAGCTCACCGACAGGGATGAACACTGAAGCTTTCTTT
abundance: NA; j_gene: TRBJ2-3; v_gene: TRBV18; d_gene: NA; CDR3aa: CASSPSGKDTQYF; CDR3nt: TGTGCCAGCTCACCGTCGGGCAAAGATACGCAGTATTTT
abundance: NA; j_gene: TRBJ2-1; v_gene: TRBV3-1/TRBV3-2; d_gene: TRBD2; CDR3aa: CASSRGTSGSGNEQFF; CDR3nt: TGTGCCAGCAGCCGTGGGACTAGCGGGAGCGGGAATGAGCAGTTCTTC
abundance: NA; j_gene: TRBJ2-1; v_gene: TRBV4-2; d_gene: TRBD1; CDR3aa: CASSPGTGGSYNEQFF; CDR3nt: TGTGCCAGCAGCCCCGGGACAGGGGGGTCCTACAATGAGCAGTTCTTC
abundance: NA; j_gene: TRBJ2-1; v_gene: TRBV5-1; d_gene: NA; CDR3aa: CASRPHGAPTGPEQFF; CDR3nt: TGCGCCAGCAGACCTCACGGAGCGCCTACTGGGCCGGAGCAGTTCTTC
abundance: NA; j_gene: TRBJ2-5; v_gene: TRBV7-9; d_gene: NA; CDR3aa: CASSLAGGPETQYF; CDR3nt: TGTGCCAGCAGCTTAGCGGGGGGGCCAGAGACCCAGTACTTC
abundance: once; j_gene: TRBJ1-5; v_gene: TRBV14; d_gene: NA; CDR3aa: CASSPGGGNQPQHF; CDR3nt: TGTGCCAGCAGCCCCGGGGGTGGCAATCAGCCCCAGCATTTT
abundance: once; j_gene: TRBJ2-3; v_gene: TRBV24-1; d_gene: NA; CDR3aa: CATSAGRSTDTQYF; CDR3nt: TGTGCCACCAGCGCGGGACGGAGCACAGATACGCAGTATTTT
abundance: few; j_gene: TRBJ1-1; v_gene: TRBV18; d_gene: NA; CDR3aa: CASSSVGTEAFF; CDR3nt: TGTGCCAGCTCGTCAGTAGGTACTGAAGCTTTCTTT
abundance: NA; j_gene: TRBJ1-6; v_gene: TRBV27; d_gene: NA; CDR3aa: CASSLSPPGFRTFSYNSPLHF; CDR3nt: TGTGCCAGCAGTTTATCGCCCCCGGGGTTTCGAACGTTTTCCTATAATTCACCCCTCCACTTT